This TCR beta chain was captured by sequencing in a study of control samples from healthy donors and cancer patients. The data were produced by immunoSEQ multiplex PCR, yet TCRdb's version contains in-frame clones alone and is incomplete. The profile shows about 92,000 clones, roughly four fifths of them singletons. The length of the CDR3 is 13 residues. Germline V lookup: CDR1 MNHEY, CDR2 SVGAGI. The sample consisted of blood. V gene TRBV6-5 combines with J gene TRBJ2-5; D may be TRBD1 or TRBD2 (5 bases each). This receptor was identified in a woman between 55 and 75 years old in good health. The CDR3: CASAEGLRETQYF. Here the CDR3 DNA reads TGTGCTTCCGCTGAGGGGCTCCGGGAGACCCAGTACTTC.